The 21 T cell receptor beta chains given below trace back to one sample, sequenced in a study of cytomegalovirus exposure and HLA in healthy donors. Generated by immunoSEQ multiplex PCR, the TCRdb table keeps only in-frame clones and is missing some. The repertoire has some 110,000 clones, approximately 90% of them found once; the top ten carry about 4%. The specimen sequenced was PBMCs. These receptors originate from a woman between 18 and 30 years old in good health and CMV-seropositive.

Only one count was recorded for this clone. The chain combines TRBV5-6 with TRBJ2-1, with a weak D call TRBD1 (6 bases). V was shortened by 7 bases and J by 5 bases, with 13 bases between the two germline ends. The germline CDR1 and CDR2 sequences are SGHDT and YYEEEE. CDR3 length equals 13 residues. In DNA, the CDR3 is TGTGCCAGCGACCGGGACACTAACAATGAGCAGTTCTTC. Translation gives CASDRDTNNEQFF.

The chain employs TRBV18 and TRBJ2-7; maybe TRBD1 (5 bases). The germline gives CDR1 KGHSH, CDR2 LQKENI. V was pared by 2 bases and J by 2 bases, with 13 bases between. This CDR3 comprises 15 residues. CDR3: CASSPEAGITYEQYF. In DNA form, the CDR3 reads TGTGCCAGCTCACCAGAGGCAGGGATCACCTACGAGCAGTACTTC.

This clone appeared a single time. This chain connects TRBV4-2 to TRBJ2-1; 11 bases map to TRBD2. V shed 6 bases and J 5 bases; nucleotides not matched to a gene: 3. CDR3 length: 14 residues. Germline values: CDR1 LGHNA, CDR2 YNFKEQ. The CDR3 loop reads CASRVSGGDNEQFF. The CDR3 nucleotides are TGTGCCAGCAGAGTTAGCGGGGGGGACAATGAGCAGTTCTTC.

This sequence joins TRBV19 and TRBJ1-2, with D unresolved. This CDR3 has 11 amino acids. The ends were cut back, 0 bases at V and 9 bases at J, with 5 bases in the middle. Germline V lookup: CDR1 LNHDA, CDR2 SQIVND (reference sequence). As DNA, the CDR3 is TGTGCCAGTAGTATAGAAACAAGCTACACCTTC. Translated: CASSIETSYTF.

The V call is TRBV5-1, the J call TRBJ2-7; D may be TRBD2 (6 bases). The germline V gene encodes CDR1 SGHRS and CDR2 YFSETQ. Trimming cost V 4 bases and J 3 bases, with 8 bases left between them. The CDR3 is made up of 12 amino acids. The CDR3 region has the DNA TGCGCCAGCAGCATCGGGGGCTACGAGCAGTACTTC. Protein sequence: CASSIGGYEQYF.

The J gene is TRBJ1-1, the V gene TRBV10-3, with TRBD1 matching over 7 bases. The ends lost 2 bases at V and 0 bases at J; junction bases unmatched: 9. This CDR3 has 17 residues. In germline, CDR1 is ENHRY, CDR2 SYGVKD. CDR3 in amino acids: CAISEGTARAMNTEAFF. CDR3 nucleotide sequence: TGTGCCATCAGTGAGGGGACAGCCAGGGCTATGAACACTGAAGCTTTCTTT.

The chain employs TRBV4-1 and TRBJ2-5, with a tentative D call TRBD2 (5 bases). This CDR3 is built from 13 residues. Deletions cut 4 bases from V and 5 bases from J, with 11 bases between. The germline gives CDR1 MGHRA, CDR2 YSYEKL. The CDR3 spells CASSPRDQETQYF. CDR3 in DNA: TGCGCCAGCAGCCCCCGGGATCAGGAGACCCAGTACTTC.

The chain couples TRBV6-4 to TRBJ2-1; 8 bases agree with TRBD2. Germline assignment: CDR1 MRHNA and CDR2 SNTAGT. J was trimmed by 2 bases and V by 4 bases; bases with no gene match: 7. This CDR3 has 16 residues. The CDR3 DNA reads as TGTGCCAGCAGTGGACGGGGGGGCGTGCCCTACAATGAGCAGTTCTTC. Amino acid sequence: CASSGRGGVPYNEQFF.

This chain joins TRBV4-1 and TRBJ2-3, with D unresolved. This CDR3 has 16 amino acids. Germline CDR1 MGHRA, CDR2 YSYEKL. Trimming cost V 0 bases and J 3 bases, with 13 bases left between them. In nucleotides, the CDR3 is TGCGCCAGCAGCCAAGATCCCCCTATAGATACAGATACGCAGTATTTT. Encoded protein: CASSQDPPIDTDTQYF.

This clone was observed a single time. This chain connects TRBV5-1 to TRBJ1-1; 9 bases agree with TRBD1. This CDR3 has 14 residues. The trim removed 4 bases at V and 8 bases at J, leaving 9 bases unmatched. Germline values: CDR1 SGHRS, CDR2 YFSETQ. For the CDR3, the DNA is TGCGCCAGCAGCACTGCCGGGACAGGGTACGAAGCTTTCTTT. Translated: CASSTAGTGYEAFF.

This clone was picked up one time. This chain joins TRBV9 and TRBJ2-1; 9 nucleotides align to TRBD1. Germline V gives CDR1 SGDLS, CDR2 YYNGEE. This CDR3 is 17 amino acids long. J gave up 0 bases and V 4 bases, and 8 bases lay outside the gene matches. For the CDR3, the DNA is TGTGCCAGCAGCCCGCCTACGACAGGGGGCTCCTACAATGAGCAGTTCTTC. The encoded protein is CASSPPTTGGSYNEQFF.

This clone occurred once. The chain joins TRBV28 to TRBJ1-5, with TRBD1 as a possible D gene (6 bases). CDR1 is MDHEN, CDR2 SYDVKM, per germline. This CDR3 has 16 residues. With 7 bases removed from V and 0 bases from J, the gap between germline ends came to 16 bases. As DNA, the CDR3 is TGTGCCAGCACCCCAGGTGGGGGCACTAGCAATCAGCCCCAGCATTTT. Amino acids: CASTPGGGTSNQPQHF.

The chain recombines TRBV4-1 with TRBJ1-2; tentatively, D is TRBD1 (6 bases). V shed 3 bases and J shed 8 bases, with 13 bases lying between them. This CDR3 has 13 residues. Germline-derived CDR1 and CDR2 are MGHRA and YSYEKL. The CDR3: CASSHPDSSGYTF. CDR3 nucleotide sequence: TGCGCCAGCAGCCATCCGGACAGCTCAGGCTACACCTTC.

CDR3 amino acids: CASSYRRPGRGYGYTF. CDR3 coding DNA: TGTGCCAGCAGTTACAGACGACCGGGAAGAGGCTATGGCTACACCTTC. V and J are TRBV6-5 and TRBJ1-2; D gene ambiguous. Germline-derived CDR1 and CDR2 are MNHEY and SVGAGI. The V gene lost 2 bases and the J gene lost 4 bases, with 17 bases spanning the gap. The CDR3 extends over 16 amino acids.

With respect to this clone: Other nucleotide sequences from this sample produce the same CDR3. The rearrangement joins TRBV4-1 to TRBJ2-2; TRBD2 is a possible D gene (5 bases). CDR3 size: 14 residues. Germline CDR1 reads MGHRA; CDR2 reads YSYEKL. V lost 1 base and J lost 5, with 8 bases in between. The CDR3 DNA sequence: TGCGCCAGCAGCCAAGCTCCGGGAACCGGGGAGCTGTTTTTT. This codes for CASSQAPGTGELFF.

This clone has just one count. This chain connects TRBV2 to TRBJ1-2; 10 nucleotides match TRBD1. The CDR3 length is 15 residues. Germline lookup yields CDR1 SNHLY and CDR2 FYNNEI. The trim removed 1 base at V and 7 bases at J, leaving 6 bases unmatched. The CDR3 loop is CASSEVDRGRIGYTF. The CDR3 region has the DNA TGTGCCAGCAGTGAAGTGGACAGGGGGAGGATTGGCTACACCTTC.

The V gene is TRBV19, the J gene TRBJ2-5; 7 bases match TRBD1. V trimming: 4 bases; J trimming: 6 bases; junction bases outside the gene matches: 11. CDR1 and CDR2 from the germline V gene are LNHDA and SQIVND (reference sequence). This CDR3 is built from 15 residues. CDR3 residues: CASSRGTEDLKTQYF. As DNA, the CDR3 is TGTGCCAGTAGTAGGGGGACAGAGGATTTGAAGACCCAGTACTTC.

The V call is TRBV11-3, the J call TRBJ2-2, with 9 bases matching TRBD1. CDR3 length: 18 residues. Germline CDR1 SGHNT, CDR2 YENEEA. J gave up 4 bases and V 1 base, and 10 bases lay outside the gene matches. The CDR3 is CASSLGLRTGDSTGELFF. The CDR3 DNA follows: TGTGCCAGCAGCTTAGGGTTGAGGACAGGGGATTCCACCGGGGAGCTGTTTTTT. The variable domain in full, with the rest retrieved from reference TRBV11-3 and TRBJ2-2, is EAGVVQSPRYKIIEKKQPVAFWCNPISGHNTLYWYLQNLGQGPELLIRYENEEAVDDSQLPKDRFSAERLKGVDSTLKIQPAELGDSAVYLCASSLGLRTGDSTGELFFGEGSRLTVL.

J is TRBJ2-2 and V is TRBV30, with unresolved D. V was trimmed by 0 bases and J by 4 bases, leaving 12 bases between them. The CDR3 is 15 residues long. Germline values: CDR1 GTSNPN, CDR2 SVGIG (reference sequence). Here the CDR3 DNA reads TGTGCCTGGAGTGTAACTGGTACCTCCACCGGGGAGCTGTTTTTT. This gives the protein CAWSVTGTSTGELFF.

Only a few counts were recorded for this clone. The V call is TRBV6-4, the J call TRBJ2-3, with 8 bases identical to TRBD1. The CDR3 length is 15 residues. Germline lookup yields CDR1 MRHNA and CDR2 SNTAGT. The trim removed 0 bases at V and 1 base at J, leaving 0 bases unmatched. The CDR3: CASSDSGQGTDTQYF. The CDR3 DNA reads as TGTGCCAGCAGTGACTCGGGACAGGGCACAGATACGCAGTATTTT.

V is TRBV5-1 and J is TRBJ1-6; D gene uncertain. This CDR3 is built from 17 residues. V was trimmed by 4 bases and J by 5 bases, leaving 19 bases between them. Per the germline V gene, CDR1 is SGHRS and CDR2 is YFSETQ. The CDR3 spells CASSPEGKGANNSPLHF. CDR3 in DNA: TGCGCCAGCAGCCCGGAGGGAAAGGGAGCTAATAATTCACCCCTCCACTTT.